A selection of T cell receptor beta chains follows, all from one sample in a study of cytomegalovirus exposure and HLA in healthy donors. Only in-frame clones appear in the TCRdb table, and some are missing; sequencing was by immunoSEQ multiplex PCR. There are more than 50,000 clones in the sample; 65% to 80% occur only once, and approximately 35% lies in the top ten. Sequencing was done on a sample of PBMCs. Receptor source: a man aged 35 to 55 in good health and CMV-seropositive. Both conserved end residues are part of each CDR3. Fields, in order: D gene, J gene, V gene, clone size, CDR3 DNA, CDR3 protein. A D gene is named only where the DNA matches it firmly. Rows may omit the clone size; those that give it use once, few, many or a size class.

NA,TRBJ1-1,TRBV6-1,NA,TGTGCCAGCAGTGAACGGAGGACGGACGCTTTCTTT,CASSERRTDAFF
TRBD1,TRBJ2-7,TRBV10-3,NA,TGTGCCATCAGTGATTTTCAGAACAGGGGTAGCGACGAGCAGTACTTC,CAISDFQNRGSDEQYF
TRBD2,TRBJ2-5,TRBV4-3,NA,TGCGCCAGCAGCCTCTCATGGGGGGGGGATCAAGAGACCCAGTACTTC,CASSLSWGGDQETQYF
NA,TRBJ1-1,TRBV6-6,NA,TGTGCCTCCGGCAGGGGAGAATTAGGGGACACTGAAGCTTTCTTT,CASGRGELGDTEAFF
NA,TRBJ1-1,TRBV7-9,once,TGTGCCAGCAGCTTAGGGCAGGGTATGTTCGCTGAAGCTTTCTTT,CASSLGQGMFAEAFF
TRBD1,TRBJ1-6,TRBV12-5,NA,TGTGCTAGTGGTTTGTCCGAAGGGACAGTCTATAATTCACCCCTCCACTTT,CASGLSEGTVYNSPLHF
NA,TRBJ2-7,TRBV12-5,NA,TGTGCTAGTCGAGGGTGGGTCCGATACGAGCAGTACTTC,CASRGWVRYEQYF
TRBD1,TRBJ1-2,TRBV6-1,NA,TGTGCCAGCAGTGCGACAGGGGATGGCTATGGCTACACCTTC,CASSATGDGYGYTF
NA,TRBJ1-1,TRBV27,NA,TGTGCCAGCAGTTTATTCGGCAGGGCTGGTGGGACTGAAGCTTTCTTT,CASSLFGRAGGTEAFF
NA,TRBJ2-7,TRBV7-3,NA,TGTGCCAGCAGCTTAGTGGATGGGAGCTCCTACGAGCAGTACTTC,CASSLVDGSSYEQYF
TRBD1,TRBJ1-2,TRBV28,NA,TGTGCCAGCAGTTCGGGACAGGGAACCTATGGCTACACCTTC,CASSSGQGTYGYTF
NA,TRBJ1-1,TRBV6-5,NA,TGTGCCAGCAGTCGCGGAAGAAACACTGAAGCTTTCTTT,CASSRGRNTEAFF
NA,TRBJ2-5,TRBV5-4,NA,TGTGCCAGCAGCTTCTCCCCCAGTACCGGGGAGACCCAGTACTTC,CASSFSPSTGETQYF
TRBD1,TRBJ2-6,TRBV6-1,NA,TGTGCCAGCAGTGAAGAGGGGACAGGGATAGCTGGGGCCAACGTCCTGACTTTC,CASSEEGTGIAGANVLTF
NA,TRBJ1-5,TRBV6-5,few,TGTGCCAGCAGTTCAGAAATTAGCAATCAGCCCCAGCATTTT,CASSSEISNQPQHF
TRBD1,TRBJ1-2,TRBV7-8,few,TGTGCCAGCAGCTTAAAACGGACAGGGCGAGGCTACACCTTC,CASSLKRTGRGYTF
NA,TRBJ1-1,TRBV29-1,NA,TGCAGCGCCCACGTACCGGGGAACACTGAAGCTTTCTTT,CSAHVPGNTEAFF
TRBD1,TRBJ2-1,TRBV27,NA,TGTGCCAGCAGGTACAGGGGAAATGAGCAGTTCTTC,CASRYRGNEQFF
TRBD1,TRBJ1-2,TRBV13,NA,TGTGCCAGCAGCCTAGGGACAGGAGTTCATCTTGGCTACACCTTC,CASSLGTGVHLGYTF
NA,TRBJ1-2,TRBV5-6,NA,TGTGCCAGCAGCCGTCGAGGGGGATCGGTAAGCTACACCTTC,CASSRRGGSVSYTF
NA,TRBJ2-7,TRBV5-4,NA,TGTGCCAGCAGCTCAAGGGCGGGGAGGAGCTCCTACGAGCAGTACTTC,CASSSRAGRSSYEQYF
TRBD1,TRBJ2-6,TRBV2,NA,TGTGCCAGCAGTGCCCACAGGGGGCGCGACTCTGGGGCCAACGTCCTGACTTTC,CASSAHRGRDSGANVLTF
NA,TRBJ1-1,TRBV6-1,NA,TGTGCCAGCAGTAAAGGGGGGGAACTGAACACTGAAGCTTTCTTT,CASSKGGELNTEAFF
TRBD1,TRBJ2-5,TRBV29-1,NA,TGCAGCGGGGGGACAGGCCAAGAGACCCAGTACTTC,CSGGTGQETQYF
TRBD1,TRBJ1-1,TRBV10-3,NA,TGTGCCACCAGTTTACAGGGGAGTGAAGCTTTCTTT,CATSLQGSEAFF
TRBD2,TRBJ2-1,TRBV6-6,NA,TGTGCCAGCACCGTAGCGGGGGTCTACAATGAGCAGTTCTTC,CASTVAGVYNEQFF
TRBD1,TRBJ1-6,TRBV6-1,NA,TGTGCCAGCAACCGGGCAGGGGGTAATAATTCACCCCTCCACTTT,CASNRAGGNNSPLHF
NA,TRBJ2-2,TRBV6-1,NA,TGTGCCAGCAGTGAACTGACAGCCCTCGACGACACCGGGGAGCTGTTTTTT,CASSELTALDDTGELFF
TRBD1,TRBJ2-7,TRBV4-1,NA,TGCGCCAGCAGCCTTCGGGACAGGGACTACGAGCAGTACTTC,CASSLRDRDYEQYF
TRBD1,TRBJ2-5,TRBV5-1,NA,TGCGCCAGCAGCCCGGGGGACAGGGCAGAGACCCAGTACTTC,CASSPGDRAETQYF
TRBD2,TRBJ2-7,TRBV5-1,NA,TGCGCCAGCAGGACTAGCGGGGGGATCTACGAGCAGTACTTC,CASRTSGGIYEQYF
NA,TRBJ1-1,TRBV7-8,NA,TGTGCCAGCAGACCGGGGGGGTCTGAAGCTTTCTTT,CASRPGGSEAFF
NA,TRBJ1-1,TRBV6-5,once,TGTGCCAGCAGTTACACTACGGGGGTTAAGGGGACTGAAGCTTTCTTT,CASSYTTGVKGTEAFF
NA,TRBJ2-7,TRBV5-1,NA,TGCGCCAGCAGCCGGACCGGGAACGAGCAGTACTTC,CASSRTGNEQYF
TRBD2,TRBJ2-1,TRBV4-3,NA,TGCGCCAGCAGCCAAGGGACTAGCGGGGGGGTAGGAAATGAGCAGTTCTTC,CASSQGTSGGVGNEQFF
NA,TRBJ1-1,TRBV6-5,NA,TGTGCCAGCAGTTACTCGGGGGGGCTGGGGACTGAAGCTTTCTTT,CASSYSGGLGTEAFF
NA,TRBJ2-7,TRBV10-1,NA,TGCGCCAGCAGTCAGGGGTCGGACGAGCAGTACTTC,CASSQGSDEQYF
NA,TRBJ2-1,TRBV9,NA,TGTGCCAGCAGCTCTTCCCCCCGGTTCCAAGCCCTCGGTGAGCAGTTCTTC,CASSSSPRFQALGEQFF
NA,TRBJ2-7,TRBV5-1,NA,TGCGCCAGCAGCGGGGGGGCAGGGGGCGCCTCCTACGAGCAGTACTTC,CASSGGAGGASYEQYF
TRBD1,TRBJ2-3,TRBV4-3,NA,TGCGCCAGCAGCCAGTGGACAGGGACCACAGATACGCAGTATTTT,CASSQWTGTTDTQYF
NA,TRBJ1-5,TRBV25-1,NA,TGTGCCACCCAGGGCTTTAGCAATCAGCCCCAGCATTTT,CATQGFSNQPQHF
NA,TRBJ1-4,TRBV30,NA,TGTGCCTGGACTGCGGACAGCCGAAACGGAAAACTGTTTTTT,CAWTADSRNGKLFF
TRBD1,TRBJ2-3,TRBV9,NA,TGTGCCAGCACGGAAGGGGGCTTCACAGATACGCAGTATTTT,CASTEGGFTDTQYF
TRBD1,TRBJ2-7,TRBV5-1,NA,TGCGCCAGCAGCCTACAGACGGGACAGGGCGCCTACGAGCAGTACTTC,CASSLQTGQGAYEQYF